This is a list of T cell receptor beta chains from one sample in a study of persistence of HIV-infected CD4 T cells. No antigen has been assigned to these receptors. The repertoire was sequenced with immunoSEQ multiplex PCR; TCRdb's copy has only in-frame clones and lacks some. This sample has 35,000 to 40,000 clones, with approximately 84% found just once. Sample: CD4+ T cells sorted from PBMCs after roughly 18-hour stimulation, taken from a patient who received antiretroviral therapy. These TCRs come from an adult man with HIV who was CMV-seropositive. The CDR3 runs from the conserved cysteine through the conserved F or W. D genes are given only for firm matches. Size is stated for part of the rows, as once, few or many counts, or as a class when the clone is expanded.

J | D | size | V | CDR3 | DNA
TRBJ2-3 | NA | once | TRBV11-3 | CASSPGRGLRTPVADTQYF | TGTGCCAGCAGCCCGGGTCGAGGACTGAGAACCCCTGTCGCAGATACGCAGTATTTT
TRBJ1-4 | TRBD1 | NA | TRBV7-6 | CASSKRGPFEKLFF | TGTGCCAGCAGCAAAAGGGGGCCTTTCGAAAAACTGTTTTTT
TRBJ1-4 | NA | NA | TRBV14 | CASSHPTSGSNEKLFF | TGTGCCAGCAGCCACCCGACGTCGGGGTCGAATGAAAAACTGTTTTTT
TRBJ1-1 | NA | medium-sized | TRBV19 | CASSIPRTERMNTEAFF | TGTGCCAGTAGTATACCTCGGACTGAGCGTATGAACACTGAAGCTTTCTTT
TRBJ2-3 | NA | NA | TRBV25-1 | CASSNGPTQYF | TGTGCCAGCAGCAATGGTCCTACGCAGTATTTT
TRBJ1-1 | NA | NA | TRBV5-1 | CASSLAPGATEAFF | TGCGCCAGCAGCTTGGCCCCGGGGGCGACTGAAGCTTTCTTT
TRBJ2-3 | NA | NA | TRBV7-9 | CASSLDGTWGDTQYF | TGTGCCAGCAGCTTAGACGGGACGTGGGGAGATACGCAGTATTTT
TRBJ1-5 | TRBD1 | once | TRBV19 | CASSLDRGNQPQHF | TGTGCCAGTAGTCTGGACAGGGGCAATCAGCCCCAGCATTTT
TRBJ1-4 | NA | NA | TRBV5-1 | CASSPDPGQDEKLFF | TGCGCCAGCAGCCCGGACCCCGGTCAGGATGAAAAACTGTTTTTT
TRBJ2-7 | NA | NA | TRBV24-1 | CATSDLGREQYF | TGTGCCACCAGTGATTTGGGAAGGGAGCAGTACTTC
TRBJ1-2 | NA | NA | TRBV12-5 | CASGAYRVSYGYTF | TGTGCTAGTGGTGCCTACAGGGTTAGCTATGGCTACACCTTC
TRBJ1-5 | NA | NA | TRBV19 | CASSMRGTSGNQPQHF | TGTGCCAGTAGTATGAGGGGAACAAGCGGGAATCAGCCCCAGCATTTT
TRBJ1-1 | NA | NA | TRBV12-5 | CASGLQGRGTEAFF | TGTGCTAGTGGTTTACAGGGCCGAGGCACTGAAGCTTTCTTT
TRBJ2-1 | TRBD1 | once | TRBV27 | CASSFRLDRVTSNEQFF | TGTGCCAGCAGTTTCCGCCTCGACAGGGTAACGAGCAATGAGCAGTTCTTC
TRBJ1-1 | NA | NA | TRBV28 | CASSLRQGTQAFF | TGTGCCAGCAGTTTAAGGCAGGGGACCCAGGCTTTCTTT
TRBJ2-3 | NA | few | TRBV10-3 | CAISEKGYTDTQYF | TGTGCCATCAGTGAGAAGGGTTACACAGATACGCAGTATTTT
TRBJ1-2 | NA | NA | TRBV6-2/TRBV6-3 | CASSPNRAGYTF | TGTGCCAGCAGCCCAAACAGGGCTGGCTACACCTTC
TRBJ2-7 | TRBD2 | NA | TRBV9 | CASSVSPTSGYEQYF | TGTGCCAGCAGCGTATCCCCGACTAGCGGCTACGAGCAGTACTTC
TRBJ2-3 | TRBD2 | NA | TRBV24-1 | CATSDLGLAGTYTQYF | TGTGCCACCAGTGATTTGGGGCTAGCGGGGACTTATACGCAGTATTTT
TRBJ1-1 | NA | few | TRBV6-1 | CAIYRLDIQNTEAFF | TGTGCCATCTATAGATTGGACATCCAGAACACTGAAGCTTTCTTT
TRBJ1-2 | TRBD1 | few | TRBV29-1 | CSVEDPSRGPGYGYTF | TGCAGCGTTGAAGATCCGTCCAGGGGGCCGGGGTATGGCTACACCTTC
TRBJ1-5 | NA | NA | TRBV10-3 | CAISESGQPQHF | TGTGCCATCAGTGAGTCCGGACAGCCCCAGCATTTT
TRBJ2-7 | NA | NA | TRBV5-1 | CASSPRQQSYEQYF | TGCGCCAGCAGCCCTAGACAGCAATCCTACGAGCAGTACTTC
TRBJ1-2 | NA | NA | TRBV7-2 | CASSLGGERANYGYTF | TGTGCCAGCAGCTTAGGGGGGGAGCGTGCCAACTATGGCTACACCTTC
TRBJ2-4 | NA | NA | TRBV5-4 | CASSFLGHENIQYF | TGTGCCAGCAGCTTCCTTGGACACGAAAACATTCAGTACTTC
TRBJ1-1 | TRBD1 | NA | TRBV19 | CASRRTGAMNTEAFF | TGTGCCAGTAGGAGGACAGGCGCAATGAACACTGAAGCTTTCTTT
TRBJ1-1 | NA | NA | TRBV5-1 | CASSPVGSMNTEAFF | TGCGCCAGCAGCCCGGTCGGGAGCATGAACACTGAAGCTTTCTTT
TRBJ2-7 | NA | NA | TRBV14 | CASSSGSRAFPYEQYF | TGTGCCAGCAGTTCAGGGAGCAGAGCTTTTCCCTACGAGCAGTACTTC
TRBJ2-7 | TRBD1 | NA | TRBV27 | CASSLGQGFYEQYF | TGTGCCAGCAGTTTGGGACAGGGCTTCTACGAGCAGTACTTC
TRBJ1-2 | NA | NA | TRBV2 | CASSEWGGNGYTF | TGTGCCAGCAGTGAATGGGGGGGGAATGGCTACACCTTC
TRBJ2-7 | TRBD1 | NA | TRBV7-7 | CASSLGGTGPNEQYF | TGTGCCAGCAGCTTAGGGGGGACAGGCCCCAACGAGCAGTACTTC
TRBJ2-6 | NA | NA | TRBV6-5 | CASRDGGSGANVLTF | TGTGCCAGCAGGGACGGGGGATCTGGGGCCAACGTCCTGACTTTC
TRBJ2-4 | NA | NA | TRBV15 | CATSRGGPGNIQYF | TGTGCCACCAGCAGAGGAGGTCCAGGGAACATTCAGTACTTC
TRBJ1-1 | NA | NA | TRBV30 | CASDKGPGMAFF | TGTGCCTCCGATAAGGGCCCAGGGATGGCTTTCTTT
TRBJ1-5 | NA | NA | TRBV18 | CASSPRGEQTGQPQHF | TGTGCCAGCTCACCCAGGGGAGAACAGACCGGTCAGCCCCAGCATTTT
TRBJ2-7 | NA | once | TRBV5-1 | CASSLEYTGWGDYEQYF | TGCGCCAGCAGCTTGGAGTACACAGGTTGGGGGGACTACGAGCAGTACTTC
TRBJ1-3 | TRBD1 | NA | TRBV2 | CASTIQGYGNTIYF | TGTGCCAGCACTATACAGGGGTATGGAAACACCATATATTTT
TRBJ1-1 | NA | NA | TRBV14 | CASSHYTGSRAEAFF | TGTGCCAGCAGCCACTACACAGGGAGTCGGGCTGAAGCTTTCTTT
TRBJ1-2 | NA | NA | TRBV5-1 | CASSRGSDYGYTF | TGCGCCAGCAGTCGCGGATCTGACTATGGCTACACCTTC
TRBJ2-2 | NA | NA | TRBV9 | CASSPNPGRGTGELFF | TGTGCCAGCAGCCCGAATCCGGGACGGGGGACCGGGGAGCTGTTTTTT
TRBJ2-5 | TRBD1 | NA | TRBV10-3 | CAISEAQGPSAQYF | TGTGCCATCAGCGAAGCACAGGGGCCGTCGGCCCAGTACTTC
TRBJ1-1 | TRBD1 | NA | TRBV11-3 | CASSSGQGFEAFF | TGTGCCAGCAGCTCCGGACAGGGGTTTGAAGCTTTCTTT
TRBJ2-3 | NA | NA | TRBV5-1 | CASKKEGADTQYF | TGCGCCAGCAAAAAAGAGGGGGCAGATACGCAGTATTTT
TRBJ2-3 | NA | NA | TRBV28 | CASSWGRGTDTQYF | TGTGCCAGCAGTTGGGGGCGGGGGACAGATACGCAGTATTTT
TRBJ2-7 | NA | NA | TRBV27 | CASSPTRISTYEQYF | TGTGCCAGCAGCCCTACGAGAATTTCCACCTACGAGCAGTACTTC